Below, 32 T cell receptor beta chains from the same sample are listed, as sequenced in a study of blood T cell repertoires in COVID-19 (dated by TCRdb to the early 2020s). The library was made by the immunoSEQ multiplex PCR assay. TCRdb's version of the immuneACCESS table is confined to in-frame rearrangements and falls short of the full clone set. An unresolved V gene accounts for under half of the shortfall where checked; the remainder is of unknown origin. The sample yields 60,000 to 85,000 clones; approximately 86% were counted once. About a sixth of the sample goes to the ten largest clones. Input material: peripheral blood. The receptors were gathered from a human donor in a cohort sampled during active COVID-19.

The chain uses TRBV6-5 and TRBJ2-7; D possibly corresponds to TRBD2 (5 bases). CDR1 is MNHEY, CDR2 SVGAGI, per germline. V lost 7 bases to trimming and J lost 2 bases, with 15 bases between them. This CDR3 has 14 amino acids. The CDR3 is CASTLRTLTYEQYF. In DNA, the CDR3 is TGTGCCAGCACCCTCCGGACTCTTACCTACGAGCAGTACTTC.

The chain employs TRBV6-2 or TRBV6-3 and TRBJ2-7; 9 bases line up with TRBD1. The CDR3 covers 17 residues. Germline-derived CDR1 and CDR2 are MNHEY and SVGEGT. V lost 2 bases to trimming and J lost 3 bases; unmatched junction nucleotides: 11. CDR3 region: CASSYLGTGSLNYEQYF. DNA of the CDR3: TGTGCCAGCAGTTACCTTGGGACAGGGTCACTTAACTACGAGCAGTACTTC.

CDR3 sequence reads: CASSLVQGNSPLHF. CDR3 nucleotide sequence: TGTGCCAGCAGCTTGGTACAGGGCAATTCACCCCTCCACTTT. V and J are TRBV5-6 and TRBJ1-6, with D perhaps TRBD1 (6 bases). Trimming left V 0 bases short and J 7 bases short, with 8 bases between. Germline-derived CDR1 and CDR2 are SGHDT and YYEEEE. CDR3 size: 14 residues.

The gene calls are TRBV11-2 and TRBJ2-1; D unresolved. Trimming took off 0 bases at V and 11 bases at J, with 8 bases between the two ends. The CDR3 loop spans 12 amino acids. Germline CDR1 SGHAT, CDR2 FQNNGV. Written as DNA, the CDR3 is TGTGCCAGCAGCTTAGATTTTAGTAAGCAGTTCTTC. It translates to CASSLDFSKQFF.

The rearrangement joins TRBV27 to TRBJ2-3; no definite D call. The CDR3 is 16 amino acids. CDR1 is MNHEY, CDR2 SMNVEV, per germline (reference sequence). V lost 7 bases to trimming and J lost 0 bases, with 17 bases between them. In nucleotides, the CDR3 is TGTGCCAGCACTCGTGCGGCCCAGCTGAGCACAGATACGCAGTATTTT. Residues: CASTRAAQLSTDTQYF.

For the CDR3, the DNA is TGCGCCAGCAGAACCGGGACAGGGTGGAGTCAGCCCCAGCATTTT. It yields the protein CASRTGTGWSQPQHF. The chain links TRBV23-1 to TRBJ1-5, with 9 bases matching TRBD1. TRBV23-1 is assigned to the ORF class and has an uncertain function. The CDR3 sequence is 15 residues long. The V and J ends lost 6 bases and 6 bases, in that order; junction bases with no gene match: 9.

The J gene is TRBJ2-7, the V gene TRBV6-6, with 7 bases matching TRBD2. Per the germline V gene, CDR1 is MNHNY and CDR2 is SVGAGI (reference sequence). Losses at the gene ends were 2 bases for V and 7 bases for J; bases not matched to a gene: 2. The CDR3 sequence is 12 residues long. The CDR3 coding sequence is TGTGCCAGCAGTTACGGCGGGAGTGAGCAGTACTTC. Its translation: CASSYGGSEQYF.

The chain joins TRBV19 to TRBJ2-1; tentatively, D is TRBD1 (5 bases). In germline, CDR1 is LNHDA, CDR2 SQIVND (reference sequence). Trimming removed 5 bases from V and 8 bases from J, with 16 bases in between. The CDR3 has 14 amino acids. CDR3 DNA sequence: TGTGCCAGTAGTTTAAGGGGAATGGGTGATGAGCAGTTCTTC. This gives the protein CASSLRGMGDEQFF.

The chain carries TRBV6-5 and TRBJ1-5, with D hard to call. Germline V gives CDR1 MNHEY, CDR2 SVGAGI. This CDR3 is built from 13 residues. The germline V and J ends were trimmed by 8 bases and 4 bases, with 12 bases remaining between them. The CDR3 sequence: CASAGVHNQPQHF. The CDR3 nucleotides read TGTGCCAGCGCCGGGGTTCATAATCAGCCCCAGCATTTT.

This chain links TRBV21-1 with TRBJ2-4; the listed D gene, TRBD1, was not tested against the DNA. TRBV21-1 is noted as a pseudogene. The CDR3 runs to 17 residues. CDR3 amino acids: CASTRTGVIIAKNIQYF. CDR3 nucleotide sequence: TGTGCCAGCACCCGGACAGGGGTGATCATAGCCAAAAACATTCAGTACTTC.

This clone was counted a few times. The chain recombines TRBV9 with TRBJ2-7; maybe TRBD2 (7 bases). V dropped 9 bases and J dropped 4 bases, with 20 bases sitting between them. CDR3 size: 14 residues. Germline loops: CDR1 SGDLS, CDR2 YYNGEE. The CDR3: CATRIWGGKYEQYF. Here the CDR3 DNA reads TGTGCCACCCGCATCTGGGGGGGCAAGTACGAGCAGTACTTC.

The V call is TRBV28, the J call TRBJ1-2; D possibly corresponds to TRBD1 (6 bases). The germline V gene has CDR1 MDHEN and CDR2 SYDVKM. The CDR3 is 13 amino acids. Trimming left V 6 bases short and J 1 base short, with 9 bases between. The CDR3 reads CASRDRINYGYTF. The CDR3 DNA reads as TGTGCCAGCAGGGACAGAATTAACTATGGCTACACCTTC.

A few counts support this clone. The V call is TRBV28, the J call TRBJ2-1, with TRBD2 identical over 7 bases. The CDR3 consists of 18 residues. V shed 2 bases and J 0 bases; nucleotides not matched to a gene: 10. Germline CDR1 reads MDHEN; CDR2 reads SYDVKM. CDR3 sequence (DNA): TGTGCCAGCAGTTTAGATCGGCTAGCGGATCGCTCCTACAATGAGCAGTTCTTC. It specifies CASSLDRLADRSYNEQFF.

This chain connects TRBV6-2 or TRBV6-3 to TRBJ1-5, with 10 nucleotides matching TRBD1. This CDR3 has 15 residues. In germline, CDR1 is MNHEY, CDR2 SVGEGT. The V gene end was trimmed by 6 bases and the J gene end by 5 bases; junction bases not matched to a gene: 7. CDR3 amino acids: CASSGGTGVYQPQHF. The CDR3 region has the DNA TGTGCCAGCAGCGGAGGGACAGGGGTCTATCAGCCCCAGCATTTT.

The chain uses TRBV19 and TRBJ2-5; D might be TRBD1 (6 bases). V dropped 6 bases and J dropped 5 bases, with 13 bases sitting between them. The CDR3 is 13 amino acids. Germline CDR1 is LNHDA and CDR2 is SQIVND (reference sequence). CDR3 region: CASRGGVGETQYF. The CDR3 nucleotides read TGTGCCAGTAGAGGGGGAGTAGGGGAGACCCAGTACTTC.

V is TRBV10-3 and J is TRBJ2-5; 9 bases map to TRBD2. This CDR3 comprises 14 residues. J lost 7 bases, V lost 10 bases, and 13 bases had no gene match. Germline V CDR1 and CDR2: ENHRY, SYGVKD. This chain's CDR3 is CASAGASGIGTQYF. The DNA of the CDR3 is TGTGCCAGCGCTGGGGCTAGCGGGATAGGGACCCAGTACTTC.

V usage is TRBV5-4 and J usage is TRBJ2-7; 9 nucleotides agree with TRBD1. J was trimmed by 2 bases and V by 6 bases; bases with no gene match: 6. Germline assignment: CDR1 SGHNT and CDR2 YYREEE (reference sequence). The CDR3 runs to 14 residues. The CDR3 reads CASTSGTGTYEQYF. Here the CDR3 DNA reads TGTGCCAGCACCTCGGGGACAGGGACCTACGAGCAGTACTTC.

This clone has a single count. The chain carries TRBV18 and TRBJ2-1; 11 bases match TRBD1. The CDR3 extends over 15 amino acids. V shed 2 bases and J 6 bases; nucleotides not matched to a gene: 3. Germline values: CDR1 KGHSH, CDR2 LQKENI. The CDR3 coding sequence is TGTGCCAGCTCACCAGGGACAGGGGGGCTCAATGAGCAGTTCTTC. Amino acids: CASSPGTGGLNEQFF. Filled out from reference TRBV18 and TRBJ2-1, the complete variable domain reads NAGVMQNPRHLVRRRGQEARLRCSPMKGHSHVYWYRQLPEEGLKFMVYLQKENIIDESGMPKERFSAEFPKEGPSILRIQQVVRGDSAAYFCASSPGTGGLNEQFFGPGTRLTVL.

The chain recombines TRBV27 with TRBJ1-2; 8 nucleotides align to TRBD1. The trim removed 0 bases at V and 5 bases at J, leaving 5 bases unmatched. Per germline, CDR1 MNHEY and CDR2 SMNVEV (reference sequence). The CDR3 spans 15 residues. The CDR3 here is CASSLSGTGGYGYTF. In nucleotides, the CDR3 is TGTGCCAGCAGTTTATCGGGTACAGGGGGGTATGGCTACACCTTC.

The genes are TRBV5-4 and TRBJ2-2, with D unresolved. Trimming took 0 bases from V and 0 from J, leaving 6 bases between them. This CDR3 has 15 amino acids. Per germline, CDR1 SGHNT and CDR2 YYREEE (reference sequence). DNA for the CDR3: TGTGCCAGCAGCTTGGGCAGCGCGAACACCGGGGAGCTGTTTTTT. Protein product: CASSLGSANTGELFF. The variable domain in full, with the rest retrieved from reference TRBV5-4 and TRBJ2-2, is ETGVTQSPTHLIKTRGQQVTLRCSSQSGHNTVSWYQQALGQGPQFIFQYYREEENGRGNFPPRFSGLQFPNYSSELNVNALELDDSALYLCASSLGSANTGELFFGEGSRLTVL.

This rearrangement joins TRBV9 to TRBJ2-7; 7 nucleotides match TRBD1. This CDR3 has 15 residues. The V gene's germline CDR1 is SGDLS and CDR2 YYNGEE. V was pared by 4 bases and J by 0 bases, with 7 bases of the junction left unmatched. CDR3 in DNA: TGTGCCAGCAGCCCCCGCCGACAGGGCTCCTACGAGCAGTACTTC. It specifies CASSPRRQGSYEQYF.

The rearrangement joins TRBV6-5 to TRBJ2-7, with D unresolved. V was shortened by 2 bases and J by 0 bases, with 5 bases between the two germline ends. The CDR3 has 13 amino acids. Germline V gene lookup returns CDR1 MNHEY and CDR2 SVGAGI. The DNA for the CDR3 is TGTGCCAGCAGTTACCTCAGCTCCTACGAGCAGTACTTC. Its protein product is CASSYLSSYEQYF.

CDR3 residues: CASSTSGRAKEQYF. CDR3 DNA: TGCGCCAGCAGTACTAGCGGGAGGGCGAAGGAGCAGTACTTC. V gene TRBV5-1 combines with J gene TRBJ2-7; 13 positions agree with TRBD2. The CDR3 runs 14 residues. V was clipped by 5 bases and J by 7 bases; unmatched bases: 6. Germline CDR1 is SGHRS and CDR2 is YFSETQ.

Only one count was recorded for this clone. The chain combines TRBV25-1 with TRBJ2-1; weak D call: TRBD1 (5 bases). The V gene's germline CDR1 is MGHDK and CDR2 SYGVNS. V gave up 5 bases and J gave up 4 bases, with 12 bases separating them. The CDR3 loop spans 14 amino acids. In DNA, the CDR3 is TGTGCCAGCAGTAGACAGAAGGAGTACAATGAGCAGTTCTTC. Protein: CASSRQKEYNEQFF.

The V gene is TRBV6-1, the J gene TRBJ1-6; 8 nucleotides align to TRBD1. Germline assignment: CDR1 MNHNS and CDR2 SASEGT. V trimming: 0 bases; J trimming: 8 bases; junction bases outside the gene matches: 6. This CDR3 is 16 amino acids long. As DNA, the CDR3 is TGTGCCAGCAGTGAAGCGGGCGGACAGGGCTATTCACCCCTCCACTTT. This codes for CASSEAGGQGYSPLHF.

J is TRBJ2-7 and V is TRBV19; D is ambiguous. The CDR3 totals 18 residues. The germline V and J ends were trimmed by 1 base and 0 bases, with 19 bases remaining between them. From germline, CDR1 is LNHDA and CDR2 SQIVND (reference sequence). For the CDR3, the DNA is TGTGCCAGTAGTATAGCCGAGCTCACTCCTCTTAGCTCCTACGAGCAGTACTTC. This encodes CASSIAELTPLSSYEQYF.

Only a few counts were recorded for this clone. CDR3 sequence (DNA): TGTGCCAGTAGTATAAGAAGGAGGGACACTGAAGCTTTCTTT. Its translation: CASSIRRRDTEAFF. This rearrangement joins TRBV19 to TRBJ1-1; D ambiguous. In germline, CDR1 is LNHDA, CDR2 SQIVND (reference sequence). The length of the CDR3 is 14 residues. V shed 2 bases and J shed 3 bases, with 10 bases lying between them.

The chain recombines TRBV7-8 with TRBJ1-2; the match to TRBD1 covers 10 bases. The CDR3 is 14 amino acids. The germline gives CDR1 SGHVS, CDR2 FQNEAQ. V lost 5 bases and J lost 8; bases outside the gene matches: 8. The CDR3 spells CASSVPGQGRGYTF. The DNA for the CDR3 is TGTGCCAGCAGCGTACCGGGACAGGGGAGAGGCTACACCTTC.

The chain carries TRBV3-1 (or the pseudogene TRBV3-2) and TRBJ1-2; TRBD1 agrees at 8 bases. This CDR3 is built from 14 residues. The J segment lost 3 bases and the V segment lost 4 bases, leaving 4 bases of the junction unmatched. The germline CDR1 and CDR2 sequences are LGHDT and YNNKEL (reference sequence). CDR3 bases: TGTGCCAGCAGCCCCTGGACAGGGTACTATGGCTACACCTTC. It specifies CASSPWTGYYGYTF.

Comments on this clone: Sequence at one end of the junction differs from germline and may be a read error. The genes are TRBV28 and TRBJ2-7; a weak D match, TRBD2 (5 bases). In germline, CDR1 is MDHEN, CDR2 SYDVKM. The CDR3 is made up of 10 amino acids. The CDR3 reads CASFNGIMDF. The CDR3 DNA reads TGTGCCAGCTTTAACGGGATCATGGACTTC.

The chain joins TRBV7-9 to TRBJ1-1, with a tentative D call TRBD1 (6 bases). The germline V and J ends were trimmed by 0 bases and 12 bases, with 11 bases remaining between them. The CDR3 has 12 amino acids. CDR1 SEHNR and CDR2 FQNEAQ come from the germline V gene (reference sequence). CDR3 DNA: TGTGCCAGCAGCTTAGCATCACAGGGCCCTTTCTTT. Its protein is CASSLASQGPFF.

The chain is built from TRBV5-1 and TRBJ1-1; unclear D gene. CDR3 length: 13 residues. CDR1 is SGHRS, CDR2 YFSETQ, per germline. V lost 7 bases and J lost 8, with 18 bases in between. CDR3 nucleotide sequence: TGCGCCAGCCTCCCGGAGGCGGGTCTGGAAGCTTTCTTT. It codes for CASLPEAGLEAFF.